This T cell receptor (beta chain) was recorded in a study of blood T cell repertoires in COVID-19. At the level of the study: PBMCs, B-cell-depleted T cells, or T cells provided the cDNA or gDNA that made up the material.

TCRdb's copy holds only in-frame clones and misses some; the assay was immunoSEQ multiplex PCR. The sample lists tens of thousands of clones, around 81% occurring once. The CDR3 length is 12 residues. The ends were cut back, 3 bases at V and 6 bases at J, with 9 bases in the middle. The sequence was collected from a human donor in a cohort sampled during active COVID-19. Sequencing was done on a sample of peripheral blood. V usage is TRBV12-3 or TRBV12-4 and J usage is TRBJ2-7; D is unclear. CDR3 in amino acids: CASSFLGFEQYF. The CDR3 coding sequence is TGTGCCAGCAGTTTCTTGGGCTTCGAGCAGTACTTC.